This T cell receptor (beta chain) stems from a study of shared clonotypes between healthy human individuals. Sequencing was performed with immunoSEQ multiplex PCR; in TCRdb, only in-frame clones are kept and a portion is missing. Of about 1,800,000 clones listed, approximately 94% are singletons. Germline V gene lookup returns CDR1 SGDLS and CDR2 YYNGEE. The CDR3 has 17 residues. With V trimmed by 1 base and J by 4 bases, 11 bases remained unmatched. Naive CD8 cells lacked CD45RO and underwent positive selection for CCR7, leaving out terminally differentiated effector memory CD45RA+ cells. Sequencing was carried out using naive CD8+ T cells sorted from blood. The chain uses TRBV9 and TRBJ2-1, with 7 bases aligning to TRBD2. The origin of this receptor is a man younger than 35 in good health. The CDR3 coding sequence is TGTGCCAGCAGCGTATATCATGGGGGGGAACTTTACAATGAGCAGTTCTTC. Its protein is CASSVYHGGELYNEQFF.